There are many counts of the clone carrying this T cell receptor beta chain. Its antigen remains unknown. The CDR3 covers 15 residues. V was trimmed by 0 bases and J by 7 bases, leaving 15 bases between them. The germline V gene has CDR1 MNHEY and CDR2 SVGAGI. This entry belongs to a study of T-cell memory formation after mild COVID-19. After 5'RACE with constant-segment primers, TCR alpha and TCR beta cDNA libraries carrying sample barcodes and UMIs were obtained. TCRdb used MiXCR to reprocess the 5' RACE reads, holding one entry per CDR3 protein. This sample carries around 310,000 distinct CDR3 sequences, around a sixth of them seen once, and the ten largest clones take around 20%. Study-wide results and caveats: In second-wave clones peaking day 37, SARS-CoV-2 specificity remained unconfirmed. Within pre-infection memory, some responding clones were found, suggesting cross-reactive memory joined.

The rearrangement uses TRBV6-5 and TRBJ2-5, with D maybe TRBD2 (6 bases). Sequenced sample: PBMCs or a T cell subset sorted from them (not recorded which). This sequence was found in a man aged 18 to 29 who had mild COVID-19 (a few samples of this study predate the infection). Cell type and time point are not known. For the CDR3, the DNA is TGTGCCAGCAGTTACTCTCGTGTTGTTAGCGGGACCCAGTACTTC. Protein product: CASSYSRVVSGTQYF.